This T cell receptor beta chain appears in the sequencing data of a study of shared clonotypes between healthy human individuals. General observations from the study: Represented diversity, genetic and exposure-history alike, was limited by few donors. It was expected that sequencing depth would affect clonotype sharing among donors.

The CDR3 has 15 amino acids. CDR1 is MNHNS and CDR2 is SASEGT in the germline V gene. V lost 8 bases to trimming and J lost 6 bases; unmatched junction nucleotides: 8. At a deep level, the assay was run. Per the original data handling: ImmunoSEQ output lacked quality scores and full-length reads, limiting matched filtering. Clones were sequenced by immunoSEQ multiplex PCR, and TCRdb holds only the in-frame ones, with some missing. V and J calls and clone size come straight from that table; D and trimming were deduced from the DNA. The sample records fewer than 600,000 clones, around 75% being singletons. Concerning this clone itself: Its antigen is not identified.

The V and J genes are TRBV6-1 and TRBJ2-1, with 12 bases fitting TRBD2. This TCR derives from a middle-aged woman in good health. Some clones in this sample may be carry-over from other donors' samples. The sequenced sample was PBMCs. The DNA of the CDR3 is TGTGCCAGCCTCCTAGCGGGAGGGCCCAGCAATGAGCAGTTCTTC. Its protein product is CASLLAGGPSNEQFF.